The sequence of this T cell receptor (beta chain) was determined in a study of blood T cell repertoires in COVID-19. V lost 8 bases, J lost 1 base, and 13 bases lay in between. The germline V gene encodes CDR1 SNHLY and CDR2 FYNNEI. The length of the CDR3 is 14 residues. Only one count was recorded for this clone. Produced via immunoSEQ multiplex PCR; TCRdb's table is partial and in-frame only. The sample includes about 140,000 clones, about 87% of them seen just once. This clonotype was sampled from a human donor with COVID-19, enrolled during active disease. The donor label of this sample is uncertain. V is TRBV2 and J is TRBJ2-3, with TRBD2 as a possible D gene (6 bases). The specimen sequenced was peripheral blood. The CDR3 DNA reads TGTGCCAGCCTAAGGGACTTTGGCACAGATACGCAGTATTTT. Amino acid sequence: CASLRDFGTDTQYF.